This T cell receptor beta chain derives from a study of blood T cell repertoires in COVID-19. The wider study: The samples span acute and convalescent COVID-19 from the United States, Italy and Spain. In each case, the material was cDNA or gDNA derived from T cells, B-cell-depleted T cells, or PBMCs.

Germline values: CDR1 MGHRA, CDR2 YSYEKL. This CDR3 contains 16 residues. Trimming took off 0 bases at V and 0 bases at J, with 9 bases between the two ends. Per the study methods: Estimation of nucleated cell counts relied on the amplification of reference gene primers. TCRdb's table, derived via immunoSEQ multiplex PCR, lists solely in-frame clones and lacks some. The V and J calls and clone size were taken over from that table, and D and trimming were inferred from the DNA. The profile shows about 14,000 clones, 70% to 80% of them singletons. The source is a human donor in a cohort sampled during active COVID-19. The chain couples TRBV4-1 to TRBJ1-5; D unclear. Input material: peripheral blood. The CDR3 reads CASSQDRGYSNQPQHF. CDR3 DNA sequence: TGCGCCAGCAGCCAAGATCGCGGGTATAGCAATCAGCCCCAGCATTTT.